The 14 T cell receptor beta chains presented below share a single source sample, sequenced in a study of regulatory T cells in long-lasting Graves disease. Described time point: newly diagnosed GD, antithyroid drugs for less than 3 months. PBMC RNA was the source of the TCR library. Investigators prepared the TCR beta libraries by applying iRepertoire HTBI primers and Arm-PCR of CDR3 regions. TCRdb used MiXCR to reprocess the multiplex PCR reads, holding one entry per CDR3 protein. The sample lists 450,000 to 600,000 distinct CDR3 sequences; around 15% were seen once. These data also featured in a second study, about T cells in Graves' hyperthyroidism and ophthalmopathy.

The sequences come from peripheral blood mononuclear cells (PBMCs), collected at new diagnosis, from a patient treated with antithyroid drugs. These receptors were obtained from a man aged 40-49 years with Graves disease.

Many counts were recorded for this clonotype. The CDR3 protein is CASSLGVRGEGGYTF. The CDR3 nucleotides read TGCGCCAGCAGCTTGGGCGTGAGAGGTGAAGGTGGCTACACCTTC. The genes are TRBV5-1 and TRBJ1-2; D remains unclear. Germline V gene sequence: CDR1 SGHRS, CDR2 YFSETQ. The CDR3 has 15 residues. V was trimmed by 0 bases and J by 7 bases, leaving 16 bases between them.

This clonotype was detected only a few times. V gene TRBV4-2 combines with J gene TRBJ1-4; D uncertain. Germline CDR1 and CDR2: LGHNA and YNFKEQ. The CDR3 runs to 14 residues. V was trimmed by 0 bases and J by 13 bases, leaving 15 bases between them. CDR3 DNA sequence: TGTGCCAGCAGCCAAGAAACCGGGATCGTCAGACTGTTTTTT. Protein: CASSQETGIVRLFF.

This clonotype was seen many times. V usage is TRBV20-1 and J usage is TRBJ2-7, with 7 positions matching TRBD2. Trimming cost V 3 bases and J 9 bases; bases outside gene matches: 14. CDR1 DFQATT and CDR2 SNEGSKA come from the germline V gene (reference sequence). The CDR3 spans 14 residues. CDR3 loop: CSASQLSGMQGQYF. Here the CDR3 DNA reads TGCAGTGCTAGTCAGCTCAGCGGGATGCAGGGGCAGTACTTC.

This clonotype was seen more than once but under ten times. The chain employs TRBV4-1 and TRBJ2-1, with a tentative D call TRBD2 (5 bases). The germline V and J ends were trimmed by 0 bases and 2 bases, with 11 bases remaining between them. This CDR3 is built from 16 residues. Germline values: CDR1 MGHRA, CDR2 YSYEKL. CDR3 sequence reads: CASSQEYPGTYNEQFF. In DNA form, the CDR3 reads TGCGCCAGCAGCCAAGAGTATCCGGGAACCTACAATGAGCAGTTCTTC.

In its sample, this clonotype was seen many times. The chain is built from TRBV25-1 and TRBJ2-1, with 7 bases fitting TRBD1. This CDR3 is 16 amino acids long. Germline V gene data show CDR1 as MGHDK and CDR2 as SYGVNS. Unmatched junction bases numbered 8, after V lost 3 bases and J lost 3 bases. This chain's CDR3 is CASSDPGRDSYNEQFF. CDR3 coding DNA: TGTGCCAGCAGTGATCCGGGCCGGGACAGCTACAATGAGCAGTTCTTC.

There are many counts of this clonotype. The chain carries TRBV28 and TRBJ2-7, with D unresolved. Trimming stripped 6 bases from V and 4 bases from J, with 16 bases between. Looked up from germline, CDR1 is MDHEN and CDR2 is SYDVKM. This CDR3 is 14 amino acids long. CDR3 nucleotides: TGTGCCAGCAGCCCTAATCTGGGGTTGTACGAGCAGTACTTC. This codes for CASSPNLGLYEQYF.

This clonotype was detected ten times or more. J is TRBJ2-1 and V is TRBV27; TRBD2 agrees at 10 bases. The J segment lost 8 bases and the V segment lost 6 bases, leaving 10 bases of the junction unmatched. Germline CDR1 and CDR2: MNHEY and SMNVEV (reference sequence). This CDR3 comprises 15 residues. CDR3 nucleotide sequence: TGTGCCAGCAGACCCCGGCTAGCGGGAGCCCATGAGCAGTTCTTC. Translation: CASRPRLAGAHEQFF.

This clonotype was observed a single time. The V gene is TRBV19, the J gene TRBJ2-7; tentatively, D is TRBD1 (6 bases). The V gene's germline CDR1 is LNHDA and CDR2 SQIVND (reference sequence). V dropped 6 bases and J dropped 3 bases, with 18 bases sitting between them. The CDR3 covers 15 residues. The CDR3 bases are TGTGCCAGTAGGCCGGGACATCTTGAAATCTACGAGCAGTACTTC. Protein: CASRPGHLEIYEQYF.

To note about this clonotype: This could be a read error, since a much larger clone is one nucleotide away. V and J are TRBV6-1 and TRBJ1-1; TRBD1 is a possible D gene (6 bases). Looked up from germline, CDR1 is MNHNS and CDR2 is SASEGT. CDR3 length equals 17 residues. In DNA form, the CDR3 reads TGTGCCAGCAGCCCTCCGGGACAAACATTCATGAACACTGAAACTTTCTTT. Its protein product is CASSPPGQTFMNTETFF.

This clonotype was counted many times. An end of the junction differs from the germline gene, which may be a read error. The J gene is TRBJ2-1, the V gene TRBV7-3; 11 bases align to TRBD2. The CDR3 has 15 residues. The germline V gene has CDR1 SGHTA and CDR2 FQGTGA. The CDR3 sequence: CASSITSGGYNEQFF. The CDR3 DNA is TGTGCCAGCAGCATAACTAGCGGGGGCTACAATGAGCAGTTCTTC.

This clonotype has just a few counts. The chain joins TRBV5-6 to TRBJ2-2; possibly TRBD1 for D (6 bases). V lost 5 bases to trimming and J lost 1 base, with 15 bases between them. Germline assignment: CDR1 SGHDT and CDR2 YYEEEE. This CDR3 is built from 16 residues. CDR3 in DNA: TGTGCCAGCAGTTACCGACAGGACTGGAACACCGGGGAGCTGTTTTTT. It yields the protein CASSYRQDWNTGELFF.

This clonotype was recorded at least ten times. This rearrangement joins TRBV3-1 to TRBJ2-7; 10 positions agree with TRBD1. V lost 5 bases and J lost 4; bases outside the gene matches: 8. Per germline, CDR1 LGHDT and CDR2 YNNKEL (reference sequence). The CDR3 spans 15 residues. CDR3 region: CASSARDRGRYEQYF. CDR3 coding DNA: TGTGCCAGCAGCGCACGGGACAGGGGAAGGTACGAGCAGTACTTC.

Remarks on this clonotype: This could be a read error, since a much larger clone is one nucleotide away. The chain joins TRBV5-1 to TRBJ2-3, with D tentatively TRBD1 (6 bases). The CDR3 runs to 13 residues. V was clipped by 6 bases and J by 5 bases, with 13 bases between them. The germline gives CDR1 SGHRS, CDR2 YFSETQ. CDR3 loop: CASIRPGVDTQYF. CDR3 nucleotide sequence: TGCGCCAGCATCAGGCCAGGGGTAGATACGCAGTATTTT.

In its sample, this clonotype was seen many times. The chain combines TRBV3-1 with TRBJ1-1; tentative D call: TRBD1 (5 bases). Germline V CDR1 and CDR2: LGHDT, YNNKEL (reference sequence). The CDR3 length is 11 residues. Trimming pared 4 bases from V and 11 bases from J, leaving 11 bases between. CDR3: CASSLQGRAFF. The CDR3 coding sequence is TGTGCCAGCAGCCTTCAGGGTCGGGCTTTCTTT.